The text below deals with one T cell receptor beta chain. Its antigen remains unknown. CDR3 length: 16 amino acids. Trimming took 4 bases from V and 8 from J; bases not matched to a gene: 14. The data are from a study of cytomegalovirus exposure and HLA in healthy donors. About the study: An earlier analysis found some 100 million unique TCR beta sequences from approximately 190 million T cells. Roughly 85 million unique TCRs from HLA-typed donors made up an early data release. Study-wide findings and caveats: Being productive about 87% or about 30% of the time was typical of most TCR beta V segments in an earlier analysis.

The PCR had 60 Vbeta and 13 Jbeta primers. Sequenced by immunoSEQ multiplex PCR; TCRdb stores in-frame clones only, minus some. The sample contains more than 150,000 clones, 80% of which appear only once. This sequence joins TRBV23-1 and TRBJ1-2, with 9 bases fitting TRBD1. TRBV23-1 is labeled an ORF, and its function is uncertain. Sequenced input: PBMCs. The clonotype originates from a boy aged 10-17 years in good health and CMV-seronegative. In DNA, the CDR3 is TGCGCCAGCAGTCCAATTATAGGAGGGACAGGGAACGGCTACACCTTC. Translated, it gives CASSPIIGGTGNGYTF.